This TCR beta chain was sequenced for a study of blood T cell repertoires in COVID-19. Study-level background: Italy, Spain and the United States were the sources of the convalescent and acute COVID-19 samples.

Authors' methods: Amplification of reference gene primers provided the estimated nucleated cell counts. TCRdb keeps only in-frame clones here, not all; method: immunoSEQ multiplex PCR. V and J calls and clone size follow that table, whereas D and trimming were derived from the DNA. Among about 70,000 clones listed, around 86% were seen once. Germline CDR1 and CDR2: SGDLS and YYNGEE. Between the trimmed V and J ends, which lost 2 bases and 5 bases, there was a span of 8 bases. The CDR3 runs 12 residues. Seattle patient enrollment occurred during active infection, with longitudinal follow-up thereafter.

This clonotype was obtained from a man aged 35 to 55 with COVID-19, enrolled during active disease. The chain links TRBV9 to TRBJ2-7; D is ambiguous. The sample was peripheral blood. CDR3 coding DNA: TGTGCCAGCAGCGTTCCCGTCGACGAGCAGTACTTC. It specifies CASSVPVDEQYF.